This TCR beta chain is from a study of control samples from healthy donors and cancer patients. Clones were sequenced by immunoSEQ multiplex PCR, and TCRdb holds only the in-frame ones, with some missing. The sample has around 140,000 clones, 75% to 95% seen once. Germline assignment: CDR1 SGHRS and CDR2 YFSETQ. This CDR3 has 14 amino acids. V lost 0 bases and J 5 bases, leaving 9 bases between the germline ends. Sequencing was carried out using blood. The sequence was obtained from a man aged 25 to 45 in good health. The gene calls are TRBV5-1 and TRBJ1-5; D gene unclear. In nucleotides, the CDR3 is TGCGCCAGCAGCTTGGGCAGGAGTGATCAGCCCCAGCATTTT. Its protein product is CASSLGRSDQPQHF. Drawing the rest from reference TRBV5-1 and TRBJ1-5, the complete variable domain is KAGVTQTPRYLIKTRGQQVTLSCSPISGHRSVSWYQQTPGQGLQFLFEYFSETQRNKGNFPGRFSGRQFSNSRSEMNVSTLELGDSALYLCASSLGRSDQPQHFGDGTRLSIL.